Listed below are T cell receptor beta chains from one sample, sequenced in a study of blood T cell repertoires in COVID-19. Assay used: immunoSEQ multiplex PCR; TCRdb lists only in-frame clones, some missing. Here the sample spans about 460,000 clones, 70% to 90% being singletons. Sequenced material: PBMCs or T cells enriched from blood (not recorded which). These receptors were obtained from a woman aged 55-69 years who had recovered from COVID-19. CDR3s include the opening cysteine and the closing phenylalanine or tryptophan. D genes are given only for firm matches. Rows may omit the clone size; those that give it use once, few, many or a size class.

d_call clone_size j_call v_call cdr3_nt cdr3_aa
- - TRBJ1-2 TRBV30 TGTGCCTGGAGGGCCCCGATCACCGGAGACTATGGCTACACCTTC CAWRAPITGDYGYTF
TRBD1 - TRBJ2-1 TRBV9 TGTGCCAGCAGCGTATATGGGACAGGGCTGTACAATGAGCAGTTCTTC CASSVYGTGLYNEQFF
TRBD1 - TRBJ2-1 TRBV4-1 TGCGCCAGCAGCCAGGGACAGGAGCAAAATGAGCAGTTCTTC CASSQGQEQNEQFF
- once TRBJ2-3 TRBV20-1 TGCAGTGCTAGTGTTGGTTCCCCGCGGCCCACAGATACGCAGTATTTT CSASVGSPRPTDTQYF
- - TRBJ1-2 TRBV6-5 TGTGCCAGCAGTTATTCCGGGTTAGATGGCTACACCTTC CASSYSGLDGYTF
TRBD1 - TRBJ1-2 TRBV24-1 TGTGCCACCAGTGTTCGGGACAGCGGTGGCTACACCTTC CATSVRDSGGYTF
- - TRBJ2-1 TRBV7-2 TGTGCCAGCAGCTTCCGACTAGACGGCAACAATGAGCAGTTCTTC CASSFRLDGNNEQFF
- - TRBJ1-3 TRBV10-3 TGTGCCATCAGTGAGGCGGGAAACACCATATATTTT CAISEAGNTIYF
- - TRBJ1-2 TRBV24-1 TGTGCCACCAGTCAAAAAGGGGGTGGCTACACCTTC CATSQKGGGYTF
- - TRBJ1-1 TRBV3-1/TRBV3-2 TGTGCCAGCAGCCAAGGGCATATTCTGGCAGGGAGGATGAACACTGAAGCTTTCTTT CASSQGHILAGRMNTEAFF
- - TRBJ1-4 TRBV6-5 TGTGCCAGCAGCACAGAGGGCCGGAATGAAAAACTGTTTTTT CASSTEGRNEKLFF
- few TRBJ2-7 TRBV24-1 TGTGCCACCAGTGACCCCGGACAGTACGAGCAGTACTTC CATSDPGQYEQYF
TRBD1 - TRBJ2-6 TRBV2 TGTGCCAGTCAGCAGGGGGCGACCGACTCTGGGGCCAACGTCCTGACTTTC CASQQGATDSGANVLTF
TRBD1 few TRBJ1-5 TRBV28 TGTGCCAGCAGTTCCCTATCAGGGACAGCGTACGGGCCCCAGCATTTT CASSSLSGTAYGPQHF
TRBD1 - TRBJ1-4 TRBV13 TGTGCCAGCGGGAGACAGGGCGGTAATGAAAAACTGTTTTTT CASGRQGGNEKLFF
- once TRBJ1-3 TRBV7-2 TGTGCCAGCAGCTTGTTGAACGGGTTCGGAAACACCATATATTTT CASSLLNGFGNTIYF
- - TRBJ1-1 TRBV18 TGTGCCAGCTCACCAGCCCAGGGGAACACTGAAGCTTTCTTT CASSPAQGNTEAFF
- - TRBJ1-1 TRBV10-2 TGCGCCAGCACCCGGACAGATCCGAACACTGAAGCTTTCTTT CASTRTDPNTEAFF
- - TRBJ1-2 TRBV7-9 TGTGCCAGCAGCTTGGCCAATACGTATGGCTACACCTTC CASSLANTYGYTF
- - TRBJ2-3 TRBV4-1 TGCGCCAGCAGCCAAGAAGGGCAGCGGGGCACAGATACGCAGTATTTT CASSQEGQRGTDTQYF
TRBD1 - TRBJ2-4 TRBV27 TGTGCCAGCAGTTCGTGGACAGGGATGGCCAAAAACATTCAGTACTTC CASSSWTGMAKNIQYF
- - TRBJ1-1 TRBV19 TGTGCCAGTAGTATAGATCCCCTACAGGGTTGGGGCACTGAAGCTTTCTTT CASSIDPLQGWGTEAFF
TRBD2 once TRBJ2-1 TRBV28 TGTGCCAGCAGCCCGGGGGGGGCGCCCTACAATGAGCAGTTCTTC CASSPGGAPYNEQFF
- - TRBJ1-4 TRBV28 TGTGCCAGCAGTCGCAGGGTGGATGAAAAACTGTTTTTT CASSRRVDEKLFF
- - TRBJ2-3 TRBV6-4 TGTGCCAGCAGCCCTAGGCAGGGAACAGATACGCAGTATTTT CASSPRQGTDTQYF